This TCR beta chain was captured by sequencing in a study of blood T cell repertoires in COVID-19. About the study: The study drew acute and convalescent COVID-19 samples from the United States, Italy and Spain. From T cells, B-cell-depleted T cells, or PBMCs came the material, which was cDNA or gDNA.

Study processing details: Using reference gene primer amplification, nucleated cell counts were estimated. TCRdb's copy holds only in-frame clones and misses some; the assay was immunoSEQ multiplex PCR. V and J calls plus clone size are reproduced from that table; the DNA served to infer D and trimming. Found here are roughly 100,000 clones, more than 75% of them singletons; the top ten hold approximately 2.9%. Specimen: peripheral blood. The sequence came from a man over 45 with active or convalescent COVID-19.

The CDR3 DNA reads as TGTGCCACCTCGAGACAGGGGGGTACAAATGAAAAACTGTTTTTT. This codes for CATSRQGGTNEKLFF. The V gene is TRBV2, the J gene TRBJ1-4; 9 bases are shared with TRBD1. CDR3 size: 15 residues. Germline CDR1 and CDR2: SNHLY and FYNNEI. The junction had 11 bases not matched to a gene; V was cut back by 10 bases and J by 5 bases.